These 11 T cell receptor beta chains share one sample of origin, sequenced in a study of blood T cell repertoires in COVID-19. Only in-frame clones appear in the TCRdb table, and some are missing; sequencing was by immunoSEQ multiplex PCR. The data hold about 320,000 clones, with approximately 88% observed a single time. Sequenced material: PBMCs or T cells enriched from blood (not recorded which). The receptors originated from a man in his 60s who had recovered from COVID-19.

As regards this clone: The sample carries other DNA sequences with the same CDR3. This chain uses TRBV28 with TRBJ1-2; the D gene is possibly TRBD1 (5 bases). The CDR3 length is 13 residues. CDR1 is MDHEN, CDR2 SYDVKM, per germline. V lost 3 bases to trimming and J lost 2 bases, with 7 bases between them. Here the CDR3 reads CASSFQGNYGYTF. The CDR3 DNA reads TGTGCCAGCAGTTTCCAGGGAAACTATGGCTACACCTTC.

The chain has TRBV18 and TRBJ1-1; TRBD1 matches at 7 bases. V lost 3 bases and J lost 1; bases outside the gene matches: 5. The germline gives CDR1 KGHSH, CDR2 LQKENI. This CDR3 has 15 amino acids. CDR3 in DNA: TGTGCCAGCTCACCCGACAGGGTTACGAACACTGAAGCTTTCTTT. It specifies CASSPDRVTNTEAFF.

On this clone: The junction departs from germline at one end; a sequencing error may be responsible. The chain links TRBV11-3 to TRBJ1-4; D remains ambiguous. CDR1 SGHNT and CDR2 YENEEA come from the germline V gene. CDR3 length: 9 amino acids. The CDR3: CASQLKGGF. The CDR3, as DNA: TGTGCCAGCCAGCTGAAGGGAGGGTTT.

The sample holds one count of this clone. The chain employs TRBV9 and TRBJ1-2; 7 bases line up with TRBD1. This CDR3 region has 16 residues. Germline values: CDR1 SGDLS, CDR2 YYNGEE. The V segment lost 4 bases and the J segment 4 bases; nucleotides outside the gene matches: 13. The CDR3 is CASSSTGGQKRYGYTF. The CDR3 region has the DNA TGTGCCAGCAGCTCCACCGGGGGACAGAAACGCTATGGCTACACCTTC.

The rearrangement uses TRBV28 and TRBJ2-7; D is undetermined. Germline values: CDR1 MDHEN, CDR2 SYDVKM. The CDR3 is made up of 13 amino acids. Trimming removed 6 bases from V and 5 bases from J, with 14 bases in between. CDR3 DNA: TGTGCCAGCAGCCCACATTACGGAGACGAGCAGTACTTC. Protein sequence: CASSPHYGDEQYF.

The chain recombines TRBV28 with TRBJ1-5; 8 bases match TRBD1. V trimming: 6 bases; J trimming: 2 bases; junction bases outside the gene matches: 6. Germline V lookup: CDR1 MDHEN, CDR2 SYDVKM. The CDR3 has 15 amino acids. The CDR3 DNA is TGTGCCAGCAGAACAGGGGGTCTGGGCAATCAGCCCCAGCATTTT. This gives the protein CASRTGGLGNQPQHF.

The chain employs TRBV18 and TRBJ2-7, with D tentatively TRBD1 (5 bases). V shed 7 bases and J shed 1 base, with 14 bases lying between them. This CDR3 is 14 amino acids long. Germline V gene lookup returns CDR1 KGHSH and CDR2 LQKENI. CDR3 DNA: TGTGCCAGCTTACCCAGTACAGGATCCTACGAGCAGTACTTC. Translated, it gives CASLPSTGSYEQYF.

The V gene is TRBV10-3, the J gene TRBJ2-3; the D gene is possibly TRBD2 (5 bases). Germline lookup yields CDR1 ENHRY and CDR2 SYGVKD. The V and J ends lost 4 bases and 3 bases respectively, with 17 bases between them. This CDR3 has 16 amino acids. CDR3 sequence reads: CAISGPLSGSTDTQYF. DNA for the CDR3: TGTGCCATCAGTGGCCCACTAAGCGGATCAACAGATACGCAGTATTTT.

The CDR3 sequence is CASSSREGSNEQFF. CDR3 sequence (DNA): TGTGCCAGCAGTTCCAGGGAGGGGAGTAATGAGCAGTTCTTC. V and J are TRBV6-6 and TRBJ2-1; 7 positions agree with TRBD2. CDR1 is MNHNY and CDR2 is SVGAGI in the germline V gene (reference sequence). V lost 4 bases, J lost 7 bases, and 7 bases stayed unmatched. CDR3 length: 14 amino acids.

The chain recombines TRBV7-9 with TRBJ1-1, with D possibly being TRBD1 (6 bases). Germline CDR1 and CDR2: SEHNR and FQNEAQ (reference sequence). Trimming left V 3 bases short and J 4 bases short, with 9 bases between. This CDR3 region has 13 residues. The CDR3: CASSLETGTEAFF. CDR3 nucleotides: TGTGCCAGCAGCTTGGAGACAGGCACTGAAGCTTTCTTT.

The chain combines TRBV3-1 (or the pseudogene TRBV3-2) with TRBJ2-3, with TRBD2 as a possible D gene (5 bases). The CDR3 runs to 19 residues. Per the germline V gene, CDR1 is LGHDT and CDR2 is YNNKEL (reference sequence). V shed 0 bases and J shed 1 base, with 20 bases lying between them. CDR3 amino acids: CASSQDRSEGDPRTDTQYF. The CDR3 nucleotides are TGTGCCAGCAGCCAAGATCGGTCAGAGGGAGACCCACGCACAGATACGCAGTATTTT.